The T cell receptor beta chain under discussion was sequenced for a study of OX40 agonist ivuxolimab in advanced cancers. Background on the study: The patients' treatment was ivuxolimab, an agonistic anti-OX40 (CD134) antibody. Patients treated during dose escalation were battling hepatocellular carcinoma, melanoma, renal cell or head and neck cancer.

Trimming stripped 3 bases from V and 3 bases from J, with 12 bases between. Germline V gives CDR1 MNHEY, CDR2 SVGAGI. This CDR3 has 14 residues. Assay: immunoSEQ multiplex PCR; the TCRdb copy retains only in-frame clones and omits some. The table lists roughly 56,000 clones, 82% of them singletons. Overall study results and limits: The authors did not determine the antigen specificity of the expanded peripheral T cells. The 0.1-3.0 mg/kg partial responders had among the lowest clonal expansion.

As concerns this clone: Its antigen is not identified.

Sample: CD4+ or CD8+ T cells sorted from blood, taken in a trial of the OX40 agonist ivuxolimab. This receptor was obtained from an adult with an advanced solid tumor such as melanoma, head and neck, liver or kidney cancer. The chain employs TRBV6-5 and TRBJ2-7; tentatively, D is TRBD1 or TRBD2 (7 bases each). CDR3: CASSYSGGGYEQYF. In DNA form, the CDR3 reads TGTGCCAGCAGTTATTCAGGGGGGGGCTACGAGCAGTACTTC.